These 20 T cell receptor beta chains were sequenced from one sample in a study of T cells in Graves' hyperthyroidism and ophthalmopathy. RNA transcripts provided the source from which TCR beta CDR3 regions were amplified. During a first-round RT-PCR of the TCR CDR3, the HTBI primer set was used. Via MiXCR, TCRdb re-called the multiplex PCR reads, giving one row per CDR3 protein. Of about 260,000 distinct CDR3 sequences in the sample, less than 20% are singletons; the top ten hold about 29%. The specimen was blood. The receptor set was obtained from a woman in her late teens or twenties with Graves' ophthalmopathy.

In its sample, this clonotype was seen many times. The chain employs TRBV9 and TRBJ1-1; maybe TRBD1 (5 bases). The CDR3 contains 14 residues. Looked up from germline, CDR1 is SGDLS and CDR2 is YYNGEE. V lost 2 bases, J lost 1 base, and 9 bases lay in between. The CDR3 bases are TGTGCCAGCAGCGTGGGGGGGAGGAACACTGAAGCTTTCTTT. Protein sequence: CASSVGGRNTEAFF.

At least ten counts were recorded for this clonotype. V is TRBV27 and J is TRBJ2-1; 11 bases match TRBD2. The CDR3 has 16 amino acids. The V gene's germline CDR1 is MNHEY and CDR2 SMNVEV (reference sequence). J was trimmed by 6 bases and V by 1 base; bases with no gene match: 5. The CDR3 reads CASSLLGLAGGNEQFF. Here the CDR3 DNA reads TGTGCCAGCAGTTTATTAGGGCTAGCGGGAGGCAATGAGCAGTTCTTC.

This clonotype occurred many times. Being one base from a much bigger clone, this may be a read error. V gene TRBV11-2 combines with J gene TRBJ2-1; TRBD2 matches 7 bases. The CDR3 contains 14 residues. Germline V gene sequence: CDR1 SGHAT, CDR2 FQNNGV. V lost 4 bases, J lost 9 bases, and 9 bases stayed unmatched. This chain's CDR3 is CASSYGRLSGEQFF. CDR3 DNA: TGTGCCAGCAGCTACGGGAGGCTAAGTGGTGAGCAGTTCTTC.

This clonotype came up many times. The chain has TRBV27 and TRBJ1-2, with no clear D. With 0 bases removed from V and 6 bases from J, the gap between germline ends came to 11 bases. The CDR3 has 14 residues. Germline CDR1 MNHEY, CDR2 SMNVEV (reference sequence). CDR3 coding DNA: TGTGCCAGCAGTTTATCCCGACCGTTCGATGGCTACACCTTC. It is translated as CASSLSRPFDGYTF.

This clonotype came up a few times. The chain has TRBV11-2 and TRBJ2-7; D is ambiguous. The V gene lost 4 bases and the J gene lost 5 bases, with 6 bases spanning the gap. From germline, CDR1 is SGHAT and CDR2 FQNNGV. This CDR3 has 11 residues. The CDR3 loop is CASSWAHEQYF. The DNA of the CDR3 is TGTGCCAGCAGCTGGGCACACGAGCAGTACTTC.

The CDR3: CSADPQGANTEAFF. The CDR3 coding sequence is TGCAGCGCCGATCCACAGGGGGCAAACACTGAAGCTTTCTTT. The rearrangement links TRBV29-1 to TRBJ1-1; TRBD1 aligns across 9 bases. In germline, CDR1 is SQVTM, CDR2 ANQGSEA. The J segment lost 2 bases and the V segment lost 7 bases, leaving 8 bases of the junction unmatched. CDR3 length equals 14 residues. Drawing the rest from reference TRBV29-1 and TRBJ1-1, the complete variable domain is SAVISQKPSRDICQRGTSLTIQCQVDSQVTMMFWYRQQPGQSLTLIATANQGSEATYESGFVIDKFPISRPNLTFSTLTVSNMSPEDSSIYLCSADPQGANTEAFFGQGTRLTVV.

Many counts were recorded for this clonotype. The chain links TRBV6-1 to TRBJ2-7; TRBD1 aligns across 7 bases. CDR1 and CDR2 from the germline V gene are MNHNS and SASEGT. Trimming at V came to 7 bases and at J to 6 bases, leaving 12 bases not matched to a gene. The CDR3 length is 14 residues. The CDR3 nucleotides read TGTGCCAGCAATCCAAGGGACAGACAGGGCGAGCAGTACTTC. Its translation: CASNPRDRQGEQYF.

This CDR3 is CASRRGSGGYNEQFF. The CDR3 region has the DNA TGTGCCAGCAGGAGGGGGTCGGGGGGGTACAATGAGCAGTTCTTC. The V call is TRBV6-1, the J call TRBJ2-1; 8 bases fit TRBD2. The germline CDR1 and CDR2 sequences are MNHNS and SASEGT. The CDR3 covers 15 residues. The V and J ends lost 6 bases and 4 bases, in that order; junction bases with no gene match: 8.

The gene calls are TRBV7-9 and TRBJ2-7; 10 bases align to TRBD1. The CDR3 has 15 residues. J was trimmed by 2 bases and V by 5 bases; bases with no gene match: 6. The germline V gene has CDR1 SEHNR and CDR2 FQNEAQ (reference sequence). CDR3 sequence (DNA): TGTGCCAGCAGCCGCGGACAGGGGGGCCCCTACGAGCAGTACTTC. Translation: CASSRGQGGPYEQYF.

This clonotype was counted between two and nine times. As DNA, the CDR3 is TGTGCCAGCAGCGCCACGGGACTAGCGAACAATGAGCAGTTCTTC. Encoded protein: CASSATGLANNEQFF. The chain recombines TRBV9 with TRBJ2-1, with 10 bases identical to TRBD2. There are 15 residues in the CDR3. Per germline, CDR1 SGDLS and CDR2 YYNGEE. V lost 3 bases, J lost 5 bases, and 5 bases stayed unmatched. The full variable domain, rest sourced from reference TRBV9 and TRBJ2-1, is DSGVTQTPKHLITATGQRVTLRCSPRSGDLSVYWYQQSLDQGLQFLIQYYNGEERAKGNILERFSAQQFPDLHSELNLSSLELGDSALYFCASSATGLANNEQFFGPGTRLTVL.

This clonotype is a singleton in its sample. The chain links TRBV5-1 to TRBJ1-5; 9 nucleotides line up with TRBD1. CDR1 and CDR2 (germline): SGHRS, YFSETQ. The length of the CDR3 is 17 residues. The J segment lost 3 bases and the V segment lost 0 bases, leaving 7 bases of the junction unmatched. CDR3 DNA: TGCGCCAGCAGCTTGGACCAGGGGACAGGGTTCAATCAGCCCCAGCATTTT. Amino acids: CASSLDQGTGFNQPQHF.

There are a few counts of this clonotype. The V call is TRBV4-1, the J call TRBJ2-7; D may be TRBD2 (5 bases). Germline V gene lookup returns CDR1 MGHRA and CDR2 YSYEKL. Trimming cost V 1 base and J 1 base, with 8 bases left between them. The CDR3 consists of 14 residues. This CDR3 is CASSQAERSYEQYF. CDR3 DNA sequence: TGCGCCAGCAGCCAAGCCGAGCGGTCCTACGAGCAGTACTTC.

This clonotype has at least ten counts. The chain employs TRBV5-8 and TRBJ2-5; D is perhaps TRBD2 (6 bases). CDR3 length equals 13 residues. Germline loops: CDR1 SGHTS, CDR2 YDEGEE. The V end was cut by 4 bases, the J end by 13 bases, with 20 bases between. CDR3 DNA sequence: TGTGCCAGCAGCCTTGAAGGAGGGCCGGTCGGGTACTTC. It translates to CASSLEGGPVGYF.

Comments on this clonotype: A read error may be the cause here, since a much bigger clone is one base away. The chain carries TRBV6-9 and TRBJ2-2, with D perhaps matching TRBD1 (6 bases). V lost 3 bases and J lost 5, with 13 bases in between. Germline V gives CDR1 MNHGY, CDR2 SVAAGI. The CDR3 covers 15 residues. This CDR3 is CASSYLKGETGELFF. The CDR3 DNA reads TGTGCCAGCAGTTACTTGAAGGGGGAAACCGGGGAGCTGTTTTTT.

V usage is TRBV7-2 and J usage is TRBJ1-2; TRBD1 matches at 9 bases. V was pared by 4 bases and J by 7 bases, with 10 bases of the junction left unmatched. The CDR3 runs 15 residues. Germline V lookup: CDR1 SGHTA, CDR2 FQGNSA. CDR3 loop: CASSSPGTGTGGYTF. The CDR3 DNA reads as TGTGCCAGCAGCTCCCCCGGGACAGGGACCGGTGGCTACACCTTC. Supplemented by reference TRBV7-2 and TRBJ1-2, the full variable domain reads GAGVSQSPSNKVTEKGKDVELRCDPISGHTALYWYRQSLGQGLEFLIYFQGNSAPDKSGLPSDRFSAERTGGSVSTLTIQRTQQEDSAVYLCASSSPGTGTGGYTFGSGTRLTVV.

This clonotype appeared a few times. The J gene is TRBJ1-2, the V gene TRBV9; no reliable D call. V was pared by 4 bases and J by 8 bases, with 12 bases between. Looked up from germline, CDR1 is SGDLS and CDR2 is YYNGEE. The CDR3 spans 12 residues. The CDR3 region has the DNA TGTGCCAGCAGCCCTCATACGAGCGGCTACACCTTC. This gives the protein CASSPHTSGYTF.

This clonotype was found many times. The chain carries TRBV3-1 and TRBJ1-2; 10 bases are shared with TRBD1. The germline CDR1 and CDR2 sequences are LGHDT and YNNKEL (reference sequence). J gave up 1 base and V 4 bases, and 3 bases lay outside the gene matches. The CDR3 covers 15 residues. The CDR3 loop is CASSPRTGGNYGYTF. CDR3 nucleotide sequence: TGTGCCAGCAGCCCAAGGACAGGGGGTAACTATGGCTACACCTTC. Full variable domain (remainder filled in from reference TRBV3-1 and TRBJ1-2): DTAVSQTPKYLVTQMGNDKSIKCEQNLGHDTMYWYKQDSKKFLKIMFSYNNKELIINETVPNRFSPKSPDKAHLNLHINSLELGDSAVYFCASSPRTGGNYGYTFGSGTRLTVV.

This clonotype came up many times. This sequence joins TRBV7-6 and TRBJ1-6, with a tentative D call TRBD1 (6 bases). The CDR3 length is 14 residues. Germline-derived CDR1 and CDR2 are SGHVS and FNYEAQ. V was clipped by 2 bases and J by 6 bases, with 8 bases between them. This CDR3 is CASSLRGGNSPLHF. The CDR3 nucleotides are TGTGCCAGCAGCTTAAGAGGGGGTAATTCACCCCTCCACTTT.

There are a few counts of this clonotype. The chain recombines TRBV5-4 with TRBJ2-7, with 8 bases aligning to TRBD1. This CDR3 comprises 14 residues. The V segment lost 4 bases and the J segment 3 bases; nucleotides outside the gene matches: 6. In germline, CDR1 is SGHNT, CDR2 YYREEE (reference sequence). CDR3: CASSARTGNYEQYF. The CDR3 DNA is TGTGCCAGCAGCGCAAGGACAGGGAACTACGAGCAGTACTTC.

This clonotype was counted at least ten times. This chain uses TRBV28 with TRBJ2-3; the D is unclear. The V end was cut by 6 bases, the J end by 2 bases, with 6 bases between. CDR1 is MDHEN, CDR2 SYDVKM, per germline. CDR3 length equals 12 residues. The CDR3 spells CASRPDTDTQYF. CDR3 coding DNA: TGTGCCAGCAGACCAGACACAGATACGCAGTATTTT.